Listed below are T cell receptor beta chains from one sample, sequenced in a study of STAT5B mutations in CD4+ large granular lymphocyte leukemia. Clones were sequenced by immunoSEQ multiplex PCR, and TCRdb holds only the in-frame ones, with some missing. The repertoire holds around 37,000 clones, approximately 72% seen once, with around 0.5% in the top ten. The specimen was CD4+ T cells from blood buffy coats. The receptors originated from a human donor in good health. CDR3s include the opening cysteine and the closing phenylalanine or tryptophan.

V: TRBV20-1
CDR3: CSAPRLYEQYF

V: TRBV5-1
CDR3: CASSLSGHTNTGELFF

V: TRBV5-6
CDR3: CASSPPGLAGTDTQYF

V: TRBV5-6
CDR3: CASSYGYEQYF

V: TRBV11-2
CDR3: CASSLEREGVDTQYF

V: TRBV6-1
CDR3: CASSATLDRGSQPQHF

V: TRBV18
CDR3: CASSRGTSGYNEQFF

V: TRBV4-1
CDR3: CASSRGGSLSLSNQPQHF

V: TRBV7-2
CDR3: CASSAGLAGEETQYF

V: TRBV7-6
CDR3: CASSLARFGYTF

V: TRBV7-9
CDR3: CASTPGLAEETQYF

V: TRBV4-1
CDR3: CASSHRLGQGGQPQHF

V: TRBV19
CDR3: CASTISGGSYNEQFF

V: TRBV19
CDR3: CASSRWDSGANVLTF

V: TRBV6-1
CDR3: CASSESVFLASGNTIYF

V: TRBV6-5
CDR3: CASSYSTGAQETQYF

V: TRBV27
CDR3: CASSLMRRGVNTEAFF

V: TRBV6-5
CDR3: CASSSRGNSPLHF

V: TRBV5-4
CDR3: CASSNRGTNEKLFF

V: TRBV7-8
CDR3: CASSRQEDQPQHF

V: TRBV4-1
CDR3: CASSQDLFGLAGTGEQYF

V: TRBV7-8
CDR3: CASSPSSVPYNEQFF

V: TRBV20-1
CDR3: CSARVETQYF

V: TRBV15
CDR3: CATSTTDTQYF

V: TRBV29-1
CDR3: CSVKHPQETQYF

V: TRBV6-5
CDR3: CASLPTGHANTIYF

V: TRBV6-1
CDR3: CASSAVQDSGNTIYF

V: TRBV13
CDR3: CASSGRTSGSDTGELFF

V: TRBV27
CDR3: CASSPKWQLPSGANVLTF

V: TRBV5-6
CDR3: CASTHFQGDTQYF

V: TRBV29-1
CDR3: CSLGSGTSGSWADTQYF

V: TRBV18
CDR3: CASSPVEGRSTDTQYF

V: TRBV6-5
CDR3: CASSYGRGEKLFF

V: TRBV10-3
CDR3: CAISGRDPDTDTQYF

V: TRBV9
CDR3: CASRKQGSGANVLTF

V: TRBV27
CDR3: CASSSRQWWQPQHF

V: TRBV13
CDR3: CASSLNSQLSTDTQYF

V: TRBV7-2
CDR3: CASSLVGGRQLFF

V: TRBV4-2
CDR3: CASSQGRSQGLQPQHF

V: TRBV6-4
CDR3: CASSDSTGAGDTQYF

V: TRBV6-5
CDR3: CASSYDRNYEQYF

V: TRBV7-3
CDR3: CASSPRQSTDTQYF

V: TRBV7-2
CDR3: CASSLETYEQYF

V: TRBV18
CDR3: CASSPRQVEGYTF

V: TRBV6-6
CDR3: CATGRASNQPQHF